This passage covers 27 T cell receptor beta chains from one sample sequenced in a study of technical replicates of blood from a handful of donors. Produced via immunoSEQ multiplex PCR; TCRdb's table is partial and in-frame only. The table shows roughly 74,000 clones, with roughly 91% occurring only once. Sequencing used T cells isolated from PBMCs. Receptors originate from a human donor in good health.

The V gene is TRBV7-9, the J gene TRBJ1-1; 8 positions match TRBD1. Germline assignment: CDR1 SEHNR and CDR2 FQNEAQ (reference sequence). V dropped 8 bases and J dropped 1; count of bases not matched to a gene: 9. The CDR3 extends over 15 amino acids. Written as DNA, the CDR3 is TGTGCCAGCGGGCCCAGGACAGGGACGAACACTGAAGCTTTCTTT. Residues: CASGPRTGTNTEAFF.

V usage is TRBV19 and J usage is TRBJ1-1; the match to TRBD1 covers 8 bases. Germline values: CDR1 LNHDA, CDR2 SQIVND (reference sequence). CDR3 length: 14 amino acids. V lost 10 bases and J lost 6; bases outside the gene matches: 13. Written as DNA, the CDR3 is TGTGCCACTGTAGGGACAGGTAATTTCCCTGAAGCTTTCTTT. Its translation: CATVGTGNFPEAFF.

For the CDR3, the DNA is TGTGCCACCAGAAGGACAGGGATCCTACCGGGAGTTCGCGCCGGGGAGCTGTTTTTT. It is translated as CATRRTGILPGVRAGELFF. The rearrangement joins TRBV10-3 to TRBJ2-2; 8 bases align to TRBD1. V trimming: 10 bases; J trimming: 6 bases; junction bases outside the gene matches: 25. The CDR3 length is 19 residues. Per germline, CDR1 ENHRY and CDR2 SYGVKD.

The chain joins TRBV9 to TRBJ2-1; D perhaps matches TRBD2 (7 bases). The CDR3 length is 16 residues. Trimming shortened V by 0 bases and J by 1 base, and 11 bases separated the two germline ends. CDR1 and CDR2 from the germline V gene are SGDLS and YYNGEE. CDR3 sequence: CASSVAGGASYNEQFF. The CDR3 bases are TGTGCCAGCAGCGTAGCTGGGGGGGCATCCTACAATGAGCAGTTCTTC.

V gene TRBV5-3 combines with J gene TRBJ2-7; 10 positions match TRBD2. TRBV5-3 is marked as an open reading frame, function uncertain. The CDR3 consists of 16 residues. V trimming: 5 bases; J trimming: 1 base; junction bases outside the gene matches: 9. CDR3 bases: TGTGCCAGAAGAGCGGGGGGGACTCCGCCTTCCTACGAGCAGTACTTC. Translated, it gives CARRAGGTPPSYEQYF.

This chain joins TRBV7-9 and TRBJ2-7, with D hard to call. Germline CDR1 and CDR2: SEHNR and FQNEAQ (reference sequence). V was pared by 6 bases and J by 2 bases, with 17 bases between. This CDR3 comprises 15 residues. The CDR3 is CASRLTTPLTYEQYF. The CDR3 bases are TGTGCCAGCAGATTAACCACTCCGCTGACCTACGAGCAGTACTTC.

The chain carries TRBV5-1 and TRBJ2-1, with D perhaps matching TRBD1 (6 bases). Germline V gene lookup returns CDR1 SGHRS and CDR2 YFSETQ. This CDR3 comprises 15 residues. V dropped 4 bases and J dropped 1 base, with 12 bases sitting between them. Here the CDR3 reads CASSKSGQSYNEQFF. CDR3 sequence (DNA): TGCGCCAGCAGCAAAAGTGGACAGTCCTACAATGAGCAGTTCTTC.

V gene TRBV7-9 combines with J gene TRBJ2-7; 8 positions agree with TRBD2. The ends lost 5 bases at V and 6 bases at J; junction bases unmatched: 9. The germline V gene has CDR1 SEHNR and CDR2 FQNEAQ (reference sequence). The CDR3 contains 14 residues. CDR3 residues: CASSDRTSPGEQYF. CDR3 in DNA: TGTGCCAGCAGCGACAGGACTAGCCCTGGCGAGCAGTACTTC.

CDR3 DNA sequence: TGTGCCAGCAGCTTAGCCAACGAGCAGTACTTC. Encoded protein: CASSLANEQYF. V and J are TRBV7-8 and TRBJ2-7; D is ambiguous. Germline CDR1 is SGHVS and CDR2 is FQNEAQ. This CDR3 has 11 amino acids. V was shortened by 0 bases and J by 5 bases, with 2 bases between the two germline ends.

This clone was counted once. The V gene is TRBV11-2, the J gene TRBJ2-7, with 7 bases matching TRBD2. CDR1 and CDR2 from the germline V gene are SGHAT and FQNNGV. CDR3 length equals 14 residues. Trimming at V came to 4 bases and at J to 2 bases, leaving 5 bases not matched to a gene. The CDR3: CASSWGLTTYEQYF. CDR3 sequence (DNA): TGTGCCAGCAGCTGGGGACTAACCACCTACGAGCAGTACTTC. The full variable domain, in which reference TRBV11-2 and TRBJ2-7 provide the parts outside the CDR3, is EAGVAQSPRYKIIEKRQSVAFWCNPISGHATLYWYQQILGQGPKLLIQFQNNGVVDDSQLPKDRFSAERLKGVDSTLKIQPAKLEDSAVYLCASSWGLTTYEQYFGPGTRLTVT.

The chain employs TRBV5-1 and TRBJ2-7, with 7 nucleotides matching TRBD2. Losses at the gene ends were 2 bases for V and 5 bases for J; bases not matched to a gene: 4. From germline, CDR1 is SGHRS and CDR2 YFSETQ. The length of the CDR3 is 13 residues. This CDR3 reads CASSLAGRDEQYF. As DNA, the CDR3 is TGCGCCAGCAGCTTAGCGGGGAGAGACGAGCAGTACTTC.

This chain links TRBV13 with TRBJ2-1, with D perhaps TRBD2 (6 bases). This CDR3 comprises 16 residues. V lost 3 bases to trimming and J lost 6 bases, with 18 bases between them. Germline CDR1 reads PRHDT; CDR2 reads FYEKMQ (reference sequence). CDR3 in DNA: TGTGCCAGCAGCTTGGAAGCCGGTAGCGGAGGCAATGAGCAGTTCTTC. This translates into CASSLEAGSGGNEQFF.

The chain is built from TRBV9 and TRBJ2-3; 7 nucleotides line up with TRBD2. Germline-derived CDR1 and CDR2 are SGDLS and YYNGEE. Losses at the gene ends were 0 bases for V and 1 base for J; bases not matched to a gene: 2. This CDR3 is built from 15 residues. The CDR3 nucleotides are TGTGCCAGCAGCGTAGGCGGGAGAGGCACAGATACGCAGTATTTT. Encoded protein: CASSVGGRGTDTQYF.

V usage is TRBV6-6 and J usage is TRBJ2-1; no clear D. The CDR3 spans 16 residues. From germline, CDR1 is MNHNY and CDR2 SVGAGI (reference sequence). Trimming pared 2 bases from V and 0 bases from J, leaving 11 bases between. CDR3 coding DNA: TGTGCCAGCAGTTACAACCACCCGAGCTCCTACAATGAGCAGTTCTTC. It codes for CASSYNHPSSYNEQFF.

The chain links TRBV27 to TRBJ2-1, with 8 bases identical to TRBD1. After removal of 2 bases from V and 7 bases from J, the junction contained 10 bases not matched to a gene. Per germline, CDR1 MNHEY and CDR2 SMNVEV (reference sequence). There are 16 residues in the CDR3. The CDR3 bases are TGTGCCAGCAGTTTACAAGTTGGGACAGGTGATAATGAGCAGTTCTTC. This gives the protein CASSLQVGTGDNEQFF.

This chain uses TRBV5-6 with TRBJ2-1, with D unresolved. The CDR3 covers 13 residues. In germline, CDR1 is SGHDT, CDR2 YYEEEE. V lost 4 bases and J 9 bases, leaving 14 bases between the germline ends. The CDR3 loop is CASSLTEPPEQFF. In nucleotides, the CDR3 is TGTGCCAGCAGCCTGACTGAACCCCCTGAGCAGTTCTTC.

The rearrangement uses TRBV5-4 and TRBJ2-5, with D possibly matching TRBD1 (6 bases). Per the germline V gene, CDR1 is SGHNT and CDR2 is YYREEE (reference sequence). This CDR3 spans 14 amino acids. Deletions cut 0 bases from V and 5 bases from J, with 11 bases between. The CDR3 protein is CASSLVTQGETQYF. In DNA form, the CDR3 reads TGTGCCAGCAGCTTGGTGACCCAGGGGGAGACCCAGTACTTC.

The chain uses TRBV18 and TRBJ1-1, with D perhaps matching TRBD1 (5 bases). Germline V gives CDR1 KGHSH, CDR2 LQKENI. The ends were cut back, 3 bases at V and 1 base at J, with 15 bases in the middle. This CDR3 region has 16 residues. The CDR3 protein is CASSPAGPARNTEAFF. CDR3 DNA: TGTGCCAGCTCACCGGCGGGACCGGCAAGGAACACTGAAGCTTTCTTT.

The chain combines TRBV7-9 with TRBJ1-1; 7 bases agree with TRBD1. The V and J ends lost 11 bases and 0 bases, in that order; junction bases with no gene match: 15. The CDR3 runs to 16 residues. In germline, CDR1 is SEHNR, CDR2 FQNEAQ (reference sequence). The CDR3 spells CACAGGKGDMNTEAFF. In DNA form, the CDR3 reads TGTGCCTGCGCAGGGGGTAAGGGAGACATGAACACTGAAGCTTTCTTT.

The chain carries TRBV21-1 and TRBJ2-7; the tabulated D call, TRBD2, remains unverified against the DNA. TRBV21-1 has pseudogene status. The CDR3 sequence is 15 residues long. CDR3 in amino acids: CASSNFGGYVYEQYF. The CDR3 DNA sequence: TGTGCCAGCAGCAATTTCGGGGGATACGTGTACGAGCAGTACTTC.

The chain employs TRBV4-3 and TRBJ2-3; 9 nucleotides match TRBD1. This CDR3 contains 16 residues. Trimming cost V 3 bases and J 6 bases; bases outside gene matches: 10. Germline V gene data show CDR1 as LGHNA and CDR2 as YSLEER. CDR3 nucleotides: TGCGCCAGCAGCCACTCGGGGGGACAGGGAGGTGATACGCAGTATTTT. The encoded protein is CASSHSGGQGGDTQYF.

The V call is TRBV4-2, the J call TRBJ2-1, with 10 bases identical to TRBD2. The CDR3 has 16 amino acids. CDR1 is LGHNA and CDR2 is YNFKEQ in the germline V gene. The junction had 7 bases not matched to a gene; V was cut back by 3 bases and J by 5 bases. The CDR3 sequence is CASSHEAGGPNNEQFF. For the CDR3, the DNA is TGTGCCAGCAGCCACGAAGCGGGAGGGCCTAACAATGAGCAGTTCTTC.

This chain joins TRBV7-2 and TRBJ2-2, with unresolved D. The ends were cut back, 1 base at V and 5 bases at J, with 8 bases in the middle. CDR1 is SGHTA and CDR2 is FQGNSA in the germline V gene. The CDR3 spans 14 residues. The CDR3 is CASSLGAVTGELFF. CDR3 nucleotides: TGTGCCAGCAGCTTAGGGGCAGTTACCGGGGAGCTGTTTTTT.

In this sample, this clone turned up once. This rearrangement joins TRBV7-3 to TRBJ1-4; D is ambiguous. Trimming took off 5 bases at V and 3 bases at J, with 13 bases between the two ends. There are 15 residues in the CDR3. Germline V gene sequence: CDR1 SGHTA, CDR2 FQGTGA. The CDR3 DNA reads as TGTGCCAGCAGCCCCATGGGCGCACCTAATGAAAAACTGTTTTTT. Residues: CASSPMGAPNEKLFF.

The rearrangement uses TRBV7-6 and TRBJ2-5, with 8 positions matching TRBD1. The V gene end was trimmed by 8 bases and the J gene end by 1 base; junction bases not matched to a gene: 0. The CDR3 has 12 amino acids. The V gene's germline CDR1 is SGHVS and CDR2 FNYEAQ. The CDR3 spells CASGTGQETQYF. The DNA for the CDR3 is TGTGCCAGCGGGACAGGCCAAGAGACCCAGTACTTC.

This chain connects TRBV21-1 to TRBJ1-2; no check of the table's D call, TRBD1, against the DNA was made. TRBV21-1 is a known pseudogene. This CDR3 has 15 amino acids. CDR3 loop: CASSAGYGSNYGYTF. CDR3 in DNA: TGTGCCAGCAGCGCAGGTTATGGATCTAACTATGGCTACACCTTC.

The chain joins TRBV25-1 to TRBJ1-2; D may be TRBD1 (5 bases). V was clipped by 6 bases and J by 0 bases, with 23 bases between them. The length of the CDR3 is 18 residues. Germline V gene lookup returns CDR1 MGHDK and CDR2 SYGVNS. The CDR3 DNA reads as TGTGCCAGCAGAGGGGTCGAGGCAGGAAAGGAAACTAACTATGGCTACACCTTC. Protein: CASRGVEAGKETNYGYTF.